The entry that follows covers one T cell receptor beta chain sequence. The antigen is unknown. This record comes from a study of CD8+ T cells in alopecia areata. This CDR3 region has 15 residues. Per the germline V gene, CDR1 is WNHNN and CDR2 is SYGVQD (reference sequence). Trimming at V came to 4 bases and at J to 2 bases, leaving 8 bases not matched to a gene. Sequencing relied on a cDNA template that was reverse transcribed from extracted RNA. Data came from immunoSEQ multiplex PCR; TCRdb stores just in-frame clones and leaves some out. This table holds roughly 200,000 clones, approximately 40% found once. Treatment given: oral pan-JAK inhibitor, 5-10 mg twice daily. As part of sample collection, lesional scalp punch biopsies and peripheral blood were taken from alopecia areata patients. General study points: It was less clear whether patients shared TCRs than it was in mice, possibly because of HLA. Lesional scalp, especially alopecia totalis/universalis, showed higher clonality than normal scalp. Scalp clonality decreased significantly with tofacitinib, and so did expanded CD8+ clones among the top 100.

This chain links TRBV10-1 with TRBJ2-7, with 7 bases lining up with TRBD1. The sequences come from CD4+ T cells sorted from blood, collected around week 36, from a patient treated with tofacitinib. This TCR was recovered from a human donor with alopecia areata. The CDR3 nucleotides read TGCGCCAGCAGTGCTAGAGGGGACAGAACCTACGAGCAGTACTTC. Translated: CASSARGDRTYEQYF.